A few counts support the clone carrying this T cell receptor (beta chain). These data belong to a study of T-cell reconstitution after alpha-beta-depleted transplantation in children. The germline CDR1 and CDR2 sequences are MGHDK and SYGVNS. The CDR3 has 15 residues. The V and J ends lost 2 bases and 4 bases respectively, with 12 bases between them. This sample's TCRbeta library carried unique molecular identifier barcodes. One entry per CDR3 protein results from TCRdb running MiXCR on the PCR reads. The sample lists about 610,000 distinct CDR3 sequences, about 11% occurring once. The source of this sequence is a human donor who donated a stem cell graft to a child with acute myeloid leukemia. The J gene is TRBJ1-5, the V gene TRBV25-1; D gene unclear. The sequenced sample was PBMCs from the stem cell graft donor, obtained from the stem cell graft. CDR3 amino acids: CASSEAGSTNQPQHF. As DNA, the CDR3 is TGTGCCAGCAGTGAAGCGGGGTCGACGAATCAGCCCCAGCATTTT.